This is a list of T cell receptor beta chains from one sample in a study of TIL therapy for anti-PD-1-resistant metastatic lung cancer. Assay used: immunoSEQ multiplex PCR; TCRdb lists only in-frame clones, some missing. This sample has about 20,000 clones; about three quarters occur once, and the top ten carry over 1.5%. The sample consisted of blood, taken at baseline. Receptors originate from a person between 25 and 80 years old with non-small cell lung cancer. Each CDR3 is given with its conserved first and last residue. A D gene is named only where the DNA matches it firmly.

d_gene: .
v_gene: TRBV19
CDR3aa: CASSIGRTLETQYF

d_gene: .
v_gene: TRBV7-2
CDR3aa: CALFWGRTGELFF

d_gene: TRBD2
v_gene: TRBV4-1
CDR3aa: CASSQTSGIYYNEQFF

d_gene: TRBD1
v_gene: TRBV6-5
CDR3aa: CASRETGLYEQYF

d_gene: TRBD1
v_gene: TRBV2
CDR3aa: CASSQRQGNGYTF

d_gene: .
v_gene: TRBV5-5
CDR3aa: CASSLGGTNTEAFF

d_gene: .
v_gene: TRBV7-9
CDR3aa: CASGDLLNYGYTF

d_gene: .
v_gene: TRBV12-5
CDR3aa: CASGLVPGRTPVYGYTF

d_gene: .
v_gene: TRBV21-1
CDR3aa: CASSKRVLVTGGCGGYTF

d_gene: TRBD2
v_gene: TRBV7-2
CDR3aa: CASSFASGGRTDTQYF

d_gene: .
v_gene: TRBV25-1
CDR3aa: CASSDEGVSTDTQYF

d_gene: TRBD2
v_gene: TRBV30
CDR3aa: CAWSVSPGGGYTQYF

d_gene: .
v_gene: TRBV7-2
CDR3aa: CASSLNLQRGETQYF

d_gene: TRBD2
v_gene: TRBV3-1/TRBV3-2
CDR3aa: CASSQSMAGDLLSTGELFF

d_gene: .
v_gene: TRBV5-6
CDR3aa: CASSLVRETQYF

d_gene: .
v_gene: TRBV18
CDR3aa: CASSFISGSLNTEAFF

d_gene: TRBD2
v_gene: TRBV3-1/TRBV3-2
CDR3aa: CASSQSQLSGRSDTQYF

d_gene: TRBD2
v_gene: TRBV4-1
CDR3aa: CASSRVLVRRETTDTQYF

d_gene: TRBD1
v_gene: TRBV6-1
CDR3aa: CASSLIGQARGKLFF

d_gene: .
v_gene: TRBV4-1
CDR3aa: CASSQLFTRERYNEQFF

d_gene: .
v_gene: TRBV20-1
CDR3aa: CSASKPTSTDTQYF

d_gene: TRBD2
v_gene: TRBV14
CDR3aa: CASSPQAGGYTGELFF

d_gene: .
v_gene: TRBV6-5
CDR3aa: CASSSPTYNSPLHF

d_gene: .
v_gene: TRBV3-1/TRBV3-2
CDR3aa: CASSQPRLGGELFF

d_gene: TRBD1
v_gene: TRBV12-5
CDR3aa: CASVTGLNGYTF